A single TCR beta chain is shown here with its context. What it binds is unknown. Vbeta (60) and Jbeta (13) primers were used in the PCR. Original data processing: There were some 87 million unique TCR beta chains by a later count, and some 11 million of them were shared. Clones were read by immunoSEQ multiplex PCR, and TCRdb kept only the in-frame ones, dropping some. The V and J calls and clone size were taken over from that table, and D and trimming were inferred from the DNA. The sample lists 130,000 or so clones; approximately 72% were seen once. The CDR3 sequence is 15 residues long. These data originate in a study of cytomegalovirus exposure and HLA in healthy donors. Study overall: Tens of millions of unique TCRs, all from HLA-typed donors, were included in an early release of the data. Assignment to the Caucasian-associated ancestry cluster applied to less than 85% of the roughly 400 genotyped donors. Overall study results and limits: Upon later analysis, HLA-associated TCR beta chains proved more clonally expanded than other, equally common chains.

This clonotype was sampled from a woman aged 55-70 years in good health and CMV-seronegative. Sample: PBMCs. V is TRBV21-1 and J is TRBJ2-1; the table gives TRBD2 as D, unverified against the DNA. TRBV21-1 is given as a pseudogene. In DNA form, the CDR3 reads TGTGCCATGACCTCCTCCAGCGGGACCTACAATGAGCAGTTCTTC. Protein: CAMTSSSGTYNEQFF.